Below are 15 T cell receptor beta chains sequenced from a single sample in a study of technical replicates of blood from a few donors. The assay was immunoSEQ multiplex PCR, and TCRdb's table has in-frame clones only and misses some. The profile shows 55,000 to 75,000 clones, approximately 95% of them singletons. Source material: PBMCs. The receptors here all came from a human donor in good health. Some clones in this sample may be carry-over from other donors' samples.

The chain is built from TRBV7-8 and TRBJ1-5, with 7 bases identical to TRBD1. Germline V gene data show CDR1 as SGHVS and CDR2 as FQNEAQ. V dropped 5 bases and J dropped 2; count of bases not matched to a gene: 6. This CDR3 region has 15 residues. CDR3 residues: CASSPTGYGNQPQHF. DNA of the CDR3: TGTGCCAGCAGCCCGACAGGGTATGGCAATCAGCCCCAGCATTTT. The full variable domain, completed using reference TRBV7-8 and TRBJ1-5, is GAGVSQSPRYKVAKRGQDVALRCDPISGHVSLFWYQQALGQGPEFLTYFQNEAQLDKSGLPSDRFFAERPEGSVSTLKIQRTQQEDSAVYLCASSPTGYGNQPQHFGDGTRLSIL.

The chain links TRBV7-2 to TRBJ1-1, with D hard to call. Trimming stripped 5 bases from V and 3 bases from J, with 4 bases between. CDR1 is SGHTA, CDR2 FQGNSA, per germline. The CDR3 has 11 amino acids. Written as DNA, the CDR3 is TGTGCCAGCAGCCTTCACACTGAAGCTTTCTTT. The encoded protein is CASSLHTEAFF.

The chain carries TRBV4-1 and TRBJ2-2; no clear D. Per the germline V gene, CDR1 is MGHRA and CDR2 is YSYEKL. The germline V and J ends were trimmed by 1 base and 0 bases, with 9 bases remaining between them. The CDR3 contains 16 residues. CDR3 sequence reads: CASSQGGSTNTGELFF. In DNA form, the CDR3 reads TGCGCCAGCAGCCAAGGCGGCAGCACGAACACCGGGGAGCTGTTTTTT.

This rearrangement joins TRBV30 to TRBJ1-5; D ambiguous. The CDR3 is 15 residues long. V was cut by 0 bases and J by 2 bases, with 11 bases left in between. Germline V gene sequence: CDR1 GTSNPN, CDR2 SVGIG (reference sequence). The CDR3 reads CAWSVGNSGNQPQHF. The CDR3 DNA reads as TGTGCCTGGAGTGTCGGGAATAGTGGCAATCAGCCCCAGCATTTT.

The CDR3 coding sequence is TGTGCCACCAGAGAACCAGGGGGCCGCTACGAGCAGTACTTC. Its protein product is CATREPGGRYEQYF. This chain joins TRBV15 and TRBJ2-7; 8 bases line up with TRBD1. CDR1 is LNHNV and CDR2 is YYDKDF in the germline V gene (reference sequence). The CDR3 is made up of 14 amino acids. The V segment lost 6 bases and the J segment 3 bases; nucleotides outside the gene matches: 7.

This chain connects TRBV6-4 to TRBJ1-5, with D unresolved. Germline V gene sequence: CDR1 MRHNA, CDR2 SNTAGT. Deletions cut 9 bases from V and 9 bases from J, with 15 bases between. The CDR3 sequence is 12 residues long. For the CDR3, the DNA is TGTGCCAGTCACTGCGCCGGCGGGCCCCAGCATTTT. Its protein product is CASHCAGGPQHF.

As regards this clone: Distinct nucleotide sequences in the sample also encode this CDR3. The V gene is TRBV28, the J gene TRBJ1-1; TRBD1 aligns across 7 bases. From germline, CDR1 is MDHEN and CDR2 SYDVKM. The CDR3 sequence is 14 residues long. The J segment lost 1 base and the V segment lost 5 bases, leaving 4 bases of the junction unmatched. In DNA, the CDR3 is TGTGCCAGCAGTCCGGGACAGCCGAACACTGAAGCTTTCTTT. Translation: CASSPGQPNTEAFF.

The chain recombines TRBV11-3 with TRBJ1-5, with 8 bases lining up with TRBD1. V shed 1 base, J shed 6 bases, and the junction held 8 bases outside the gene matches. The CDR3 runs 16 residues. CDR1 and CDR2 from the germline V gene are SGHNT and YENEEA. The CDR3 nucleotides read TGTGCCAGCAGCTTAGCTGTCAGGGGGCTTGGTCAGCCCCAGCATTTT. This sequence encodes CASSLAVRGLGQPQHF.

The CDR3 DNA reads as TGTGCCAGCAGTGAAGCGCTAGGAGCGGGGGTCGAGCAGTACTTC. Its translation is CASSEALGAGVEQYF. The J gene is TRBJ2-7, the V gene TRBV2; 8 bases align to TRBD2. Germline-derived CDR1 and CDR2 are SNHLY and FYNNEI. The CDR3 covers 15 residues. Trimming took 0 bases from V and 6 from J; bases not matched to a gene: 7.

The rearrangement links TRBV5-1 to TRBJ2-7; 12 bases match TRBD2. Looked up from germline, CDR1 is SGHRS and CDR2 is YFSETQ. V dropped 4 bases and J dropped 4; count of bases not matched to a gene: 9. This CDR3 spans 16 amino acids. The CDR3, as DNA: TGCGCCAGCAGCGTGTCCGGGACTAGCGGGCCTTACGAGCAGTACTTC. Its protein product is CASSVSGTSGPYEQYF.

The chain employs TRBV27 and TRBJ2-7; 8 bases are a match to TRBD2. Germline V lookup: CDR1 MNHEY, CDR2 SMNVEV (reference sequence). The CDR3 has 13 amino acids. V gave up 6 bases and J gave up 2 bases; unmatched junction bases: 3. The CDR3 bases are TGTGCCAGCAGCTCGGGACTAGCCTACGAGCAGTACTTC. Translating gives CASSSGLAYEQYF.

CDR3 nucleotides: TGCAGCGAGCGACTTACCACAGATACGCAGTATTTT. Encoded protein: CSERLTTDTQYF. V is TRBV29-1 and J is TRBJ2-3, with D uncertain. Deletions cut 7 bases from V and 2 bases from J, with 10 bases between. This CDR3 spans 12 amino acids. Germline lookup yields CDR1 SQVTM and CDR2 ANQGSEA.

The chain joins TRBV7-2 to TRBJ2-2; TRBD2 might be the D (7 bases). The CDR3 has 16 residues. Germline lookup yields CDR1 SGHTA and CDR2 FQGNSA. Trimming left V 5 bases short and J 3 bases short, with 16 bases between. The CDR3 loop is CASSLRGGAYTGELFF. The CDR3 DNA reads TGTGCCAGCAGCCTTCGTGGGGGGGCCTACACCGGGGAGCTGTTTTTT.

This chain joins TRBV5-6 and TRBJ2-7; D is undetermined. The CDR3 consists of 13 residues. The V gene lost 4 bases and the J gene lost 2 bases, with 10 bases spanning the gap. From germline, CDR1 is SGHDT and CDR2 YYEEEE. The CDR3 DNA follows: TGTGCCAGCAGCCCCCCTACGGCCTACGAGCAGTACTTC. Encoded protein: CASSPPTAYEQYF. The full variable domain, completed using reference TRBV5-6 and TRBJ2-7, is DAGVTQSPTHLIKTRGQQVTLRCSPKSGHDTVSWYQQALGQGPQFIFQYYEEEERQRGNFPDRFSGHQFPNYSSELNVNALLLGDSALYLCASSPPTAYEQYFGPGTRLTVT.

The rearrangement uses TRBV7-4 and TRBJ1-5, with TRBD1 identical over 11 bases. The CDR3 has 16 residues. V trimming: 7 bases; J trimming: 3 bases; junction bases outside the gene matches: 8. CDR1 SGHVT and CDR2 SQSDAQ come from the germline V gene. The CDR3 region is CASNLGTGGSNQPQHF. In DNA, the CDR3 is TGTGCCAGCAACCTAGGGACAGGGGGATCCAATCAGCCCCAGCATTTT.